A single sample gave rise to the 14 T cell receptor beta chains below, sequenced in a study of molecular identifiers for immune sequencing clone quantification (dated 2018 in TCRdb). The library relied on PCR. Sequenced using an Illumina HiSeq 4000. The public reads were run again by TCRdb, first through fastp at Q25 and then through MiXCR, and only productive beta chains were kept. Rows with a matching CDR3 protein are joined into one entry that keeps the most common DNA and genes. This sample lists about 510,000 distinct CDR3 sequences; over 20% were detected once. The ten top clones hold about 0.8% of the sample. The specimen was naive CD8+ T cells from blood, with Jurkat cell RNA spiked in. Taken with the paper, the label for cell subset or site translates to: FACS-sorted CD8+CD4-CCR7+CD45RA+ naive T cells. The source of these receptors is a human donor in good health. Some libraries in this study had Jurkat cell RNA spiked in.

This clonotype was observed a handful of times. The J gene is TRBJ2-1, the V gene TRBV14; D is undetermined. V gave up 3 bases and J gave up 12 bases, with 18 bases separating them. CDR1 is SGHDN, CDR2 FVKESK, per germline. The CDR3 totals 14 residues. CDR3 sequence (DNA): TGTGCCAGCAGCCACACAGACAAGGTCTTCAGGCAGTTCTTC. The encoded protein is CASSHTDKVFRQFF.

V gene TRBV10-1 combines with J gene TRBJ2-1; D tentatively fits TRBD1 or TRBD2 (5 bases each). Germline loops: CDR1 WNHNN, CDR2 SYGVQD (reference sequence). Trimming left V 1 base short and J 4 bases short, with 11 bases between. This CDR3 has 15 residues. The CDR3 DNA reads TGCGCCAGCAGTGAGTTGAGGGGATTATACAATGAGCAGTTCTTC. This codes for CASSELRGLYNEQFF.

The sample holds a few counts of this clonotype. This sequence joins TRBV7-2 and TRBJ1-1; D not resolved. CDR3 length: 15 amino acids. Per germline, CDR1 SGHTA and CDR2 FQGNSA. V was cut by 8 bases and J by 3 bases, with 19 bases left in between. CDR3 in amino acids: CASRHEGYPDTEAFF. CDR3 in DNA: TGTGCCAGCCGCCACGAGGGCTACCCCGACACTGAAGCTTTCTTT. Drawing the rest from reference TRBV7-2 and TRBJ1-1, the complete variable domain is GAGVSQSPSNKVTEKGKDVELRCDPISGHTALYWYRQSLGQGLEFLIYFQGNSAPDKSGLPSDRFSAERTGGSVSTLTIQRTQQEDSAVYLCASRHEGYPDTEAFFGQGTRLTVV.

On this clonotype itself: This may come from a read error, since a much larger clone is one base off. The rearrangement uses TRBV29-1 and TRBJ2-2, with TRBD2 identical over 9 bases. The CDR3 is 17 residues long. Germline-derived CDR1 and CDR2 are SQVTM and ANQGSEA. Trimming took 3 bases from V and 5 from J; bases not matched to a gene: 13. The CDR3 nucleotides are TGCAGCGTTGACCCCGGGACTAGCTGGAGCGGGACCGGGGAGCTGTTTTTT. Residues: CSVDPGTSWSGTGELFF.

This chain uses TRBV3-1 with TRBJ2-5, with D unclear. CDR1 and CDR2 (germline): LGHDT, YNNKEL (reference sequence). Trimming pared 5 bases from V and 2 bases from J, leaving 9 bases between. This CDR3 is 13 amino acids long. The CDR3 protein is CASSDDGQETQYF. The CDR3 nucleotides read TGTGCCAGCAGCGACGACGGTCAAGAGACCCAGTACTTC.

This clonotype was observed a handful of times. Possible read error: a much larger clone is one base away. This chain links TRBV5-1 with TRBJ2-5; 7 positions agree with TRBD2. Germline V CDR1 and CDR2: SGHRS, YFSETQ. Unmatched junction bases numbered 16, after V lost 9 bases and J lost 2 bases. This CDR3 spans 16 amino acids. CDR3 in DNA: TGCGCCATCAGAGCCCCCTTGGCGGGGGAACAAGAGACCCAGTACTTC. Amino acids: CAIRAPLAGEQETQYF.

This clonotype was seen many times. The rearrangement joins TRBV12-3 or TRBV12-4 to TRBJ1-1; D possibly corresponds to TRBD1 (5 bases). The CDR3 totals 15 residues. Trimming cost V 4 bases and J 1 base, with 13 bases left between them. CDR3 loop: CASSSPSTANTEAFF. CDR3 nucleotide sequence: TGTGCCAGCAGTTCACCCTCGACAGCGAACACTGAAGCTTTCTTT.

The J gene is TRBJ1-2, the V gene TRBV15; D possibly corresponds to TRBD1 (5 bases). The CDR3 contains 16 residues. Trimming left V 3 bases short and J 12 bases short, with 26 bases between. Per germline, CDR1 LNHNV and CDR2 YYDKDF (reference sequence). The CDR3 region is CATSRDWGSGDLLNTF. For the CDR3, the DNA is TGTGCCACCAGCAGGGATTGGGGGTCGGGGGATCTCCTTAACACCTTC. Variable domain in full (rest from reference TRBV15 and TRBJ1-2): DAMVIQNPRYQVTQFGKPVTLSCSQTLNHNVMYWYQQKSSQAPKLLFHYYDKDFNNEADTPDNFQSRRPNTSFCFLDIRSPGLGDTAMYLCATSRDWGSGDLLNTFGSGTRLTVV.

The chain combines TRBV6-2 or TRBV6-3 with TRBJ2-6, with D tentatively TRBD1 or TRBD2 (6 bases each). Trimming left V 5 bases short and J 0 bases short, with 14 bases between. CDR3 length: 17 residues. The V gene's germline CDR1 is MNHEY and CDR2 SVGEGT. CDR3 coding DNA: TGTGCCAGCAGTACAGGGACTCTACGCTCTGGGGCCAACGTCCTGACTTTC. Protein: CASSTGTLRSGANVLTF.

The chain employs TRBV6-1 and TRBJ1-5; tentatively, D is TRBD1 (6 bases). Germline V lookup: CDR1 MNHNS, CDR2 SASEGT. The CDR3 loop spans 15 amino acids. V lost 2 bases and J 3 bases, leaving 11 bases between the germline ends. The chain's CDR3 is CASSELQGPNQPQHF. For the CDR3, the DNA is TGTGCCAGCAGTGAATTACAGGGTCCCAATCAGCCCCAGCATTTT.

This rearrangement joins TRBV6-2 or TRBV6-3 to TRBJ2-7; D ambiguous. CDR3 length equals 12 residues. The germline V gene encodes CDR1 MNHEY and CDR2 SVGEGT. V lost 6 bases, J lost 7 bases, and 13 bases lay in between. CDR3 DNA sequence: TGTGCCAGCAGCCAGGTCTTGGGTGAGCAGTACTTC. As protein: CASSQVLGEQYF.

CDR3 sequence: CASGPPEGSQETQYF. Here the CDR3 DNA reads TGTGCCAGCGGTCCCCCAGAGGGCTCACAAGAGACCCAGTACTTC. This rearrangement joins TRBV13 to TRBJ2-5; the D gene is possibly TRBD2 (5 bases). The germline V gene has CDR1 PRHDT and CDR2 FYEKMQ (reference sequence). The CDR3 extends over 15 amino acids. V was cut by 8 bases and J by 2 bases, with 18 bases left in between.

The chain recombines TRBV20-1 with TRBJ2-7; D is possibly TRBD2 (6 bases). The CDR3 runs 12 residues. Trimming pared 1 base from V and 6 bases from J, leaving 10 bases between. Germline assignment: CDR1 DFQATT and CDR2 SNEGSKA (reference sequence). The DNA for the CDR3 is TGCAGTGCTAGAGGACTAGTTTTCGAGCAGTACTTC. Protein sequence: CSARGLVFEQYF.

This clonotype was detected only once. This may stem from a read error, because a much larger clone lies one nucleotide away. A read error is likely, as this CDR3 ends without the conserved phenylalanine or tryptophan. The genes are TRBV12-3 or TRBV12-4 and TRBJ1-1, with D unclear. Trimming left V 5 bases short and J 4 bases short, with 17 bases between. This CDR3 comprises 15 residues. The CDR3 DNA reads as TGTGCCAGCAGTCGCCTTGGGGTTGTAGGCACTGAAGCTTTCTCT. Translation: CASSRLGVVGTEAFS.